This T cell receptor (beta chain) is drawn from a study of cytomegalovirus exposure and HLA in healthy donors. CDR3 length equals 14 residues. Per the germline V gene, CDR1 is SSHAT and CDR2 is FNYEAQ (reference sequence). This clone was detected once. Antigen unknown. One junction end does not reproduce the germline sequence, and a read error may be involved. Likely unrecorded immune exposures existed in these nominally healthy donors. It was with 60 Vbeta and 13 Jbeta primers that the PCR ran. Repertoires were generated with immunoSEQ multiplex PCR, while TCRdb's copy carries only in-frame clones and drops some. The sample yields about 140,000 clones, 80% seen once. Whole-study results and caveats: Immune exposure data for these donors was limited to CMV serostatus. In an earlier analysis, about 87% or about 30%: the productive usage of most TCR beta V segments.

This sequence originates from a man aged 50 to 60 in good health and CMV-seronegative. The chain carries TRBV7-7 and TRBJ2-1; 8 positions agree with TRBD1. Sample: PBMCs. The CDR3 sequence is CASSSATGVHEQFF. In nucleotides, the CDR3 is TGTGCTAGCAGCTCCGCGACAGGGGTCCATGAGCAGTTCTTC.